This is a list of T cell receptor beta chains from one sample in a study of blood T cell repertoires in COVID-19. Here immunoSEQ multiplex PCR was the method, and the copy in TCRdb shows in-frame clones only, minus some. The sample lists about 230,000 clones, 83% occurring once. The sample taken for sequencing was peripheral blood. The receptors stem from a woman aged 25 to 45 with COVID-19, enrolled during active disease. The CDR3 runs from the conserved cysteine through the conserved F or W. A D gene is named only where the DNA matches it firmly. Size tells how often a clone was seen (once, few, many) or the class of an expanded clone, and some rows leave it out.

- | TRBJ2-6 | TRBV6-5 | - | CASSYSRFSGANVLTF | TGTGCCAGCAGTTACTCGCGGTTCTCTGGGGCCAACGTCCTGACTTTC
TRBD1 | TRBJ1-4 | TRBV2 | - | CASGWTGNFEKLFF | TGTGCCAGCGGCTGGACAGGGAATTTTGAAAAACTGTTTTTT
- | TRBJ2-2 | TRBV21-1 | - | CASSKDKVDTGELFF | TGTGCCAGCAGCAAAGACAAAGTGGACACCGGGGAGCTGTTTTTT
TRBD1 | TRBJ1-3 | TRBV5-8 | - | CASSPTGQGGNTIYF | TGTGCCAGCAGCCCGACCGGACAGGGAGGAAACACCATATATTTT
TRBD2 | TRBJ2-3 | TRBV9 | - | CASSFRTSGMGRDTQYF | TGTGCCAGCAGCTTTAGGACTAGCGGGATGGGCAGAGATACGCAGTATTTT
TRBD1 | TRBJ2-3 | TRBV27 | - | CASSRTGASSTDTQYF | TGTGCCAGCAGTAGGACAGGGGCTTCTAGCACAGATACGCAGTATTTT
- | TRBJ2-5 | TRBV7-3 | - | CASSLSDRGTQYF | TGTGCCAGCAGCTTATCTGATAGGGGGACCCAGTACTTC
TRBD2 | TRBJ2-4 | TRBV2 | - | CASSAEERGPAKNIQYF | TGTGCCAGCAGTGCTGAAGAGCGGGGCCCAGCCAAAAACATTCAGTACTTC
TRBD2 | TRBJ2-7 | TRBV6-5 | - | CASSFSGSHSEQYF | TGTGCCAGCAGTTTTAGCGGGAGTCACAGCGAGCAGTACTTC
- | TRBJ2-1 | TRBV14 | - | CASSKGVRNEQFF | TGTGCCAGCAGCAAGGGGGTGAGAAATGAGCAGTTCTTC
- | TRBJ1-2 | TRBV9 | - | CASSVAAGGYTF | TGTGCCAGCAGCGTAGCAGCGGGCGGCTACACCTTC
- | TRBJ2-2 | TRBV7-9 | few | CASSLAATTGELFF | TGTGCCAGCAGCTTAGCGGCCACCACCGGGGAGCTGTTTTTT
TRBD2 | TRBJ2-7 | TRBV28 | - | CAGGGPPPYEQYF | TGTGCCGGGGGGGGTCCACCCCCCTACGAGCAGTACTTC
- | TRBJ1-1 | TRBV12-5 | - | CASVTDRQTAFF | TGTGCTAGTGTCACAGACCGACAGACGGCTTTCTTT
- | TRBJ1-2 | TRBV7-2 | - | CASTGGTLNYGYTF | TGTGCCAGCACCGGGGGGACCCTAAACTATGGCTACACCTTC
- | TRBJ2-4 | TRBV7-9 | few | CASSAAGTEKNIQYF | TGTGCCAGCAGCGCAGCCGGGACTGAGAAAAACATTCAGTACTTC
- | TRBJ2-7 | TRBV30 | - | CAWSVSPGYEQYF | TGTGCCTGGAGTGTAAGTCCGGGCTACGAGCAGTACTTC
- | TRBJ1-2 | TRBV6-1 | - | CASGRWGSNYGYTF | TGTGCCAGCGGGAGGTGGGGGAGTAACTATGGCTACACCTTC
TRBD1 | TRBJ1-3 | TRBV9 | - | CASSVDRAGNTIYF | TGTGCCAGCAGCGTTGACAGGGCTGGAAACACCATATATTTT
- | TRBJ2-7 | TRBV6-2/TRBV6-3 | - | CASSYGAGRYEQYF | TGTGCCAGCAGTTATGGGGCGGGAAGGTACGAGCAGTACTTC
- | TRBJ2-2 | TRBV4-1 | - | CASSQDRGSGELFF | TGCGCCAGCAGCCAAGATCGGGGGTCCGGGGAGCTGTTTTTT
- | TRBJ2-5 | TRBV12-5 | - | CASGHRVQETQYF | TGTGCTAGTGGCCACAGGGTCCAAGAGACCCAGTACTTC
- | TRBJ2-3 | TRBV18 | - | CASSPRENTDTQYF | TGTGCCAGCTCACCACGAGAAAACACAGATACGCAGTATTTT
- | TRBJ1-6 | TRBV15 | - | CATSRVPGSSPLHF | TGTGCCACCAGCAGAGTTCCGGGAAGTTCACCCCTCCACTTT
- | TRBJ1-2 | TRBV10-2 | - | CASSGGQGIGYGYTF | TGCGCCAGCAGTGGGGGCCAGGGGATCGGCTATGGCTACACCTTC
- | TRBJ2-1 | TRBV7-9 | few | CASSKPAGLKSYNEQFF | TGTGCCAGCAGCAAGCCAGCAGGACTAAAATCCTACAATGAGCAGTTCTTC
- | TRBJ1-1 | TRBV5-1 | once | CASSPGVDTEAFF | TGCGCCAGCTCCCCGGGGGTGGACACTGAAGCTTTCTTT
- | TRBJ1-4 | TRBV4-3 | - | CASSKGEGIDEKLFF | TGCGCCAGCAGCAAAGGGGAGGGCATCGATGAAAAACTGTTTTTT
TRBD2 | TRBJ2-1 | TRBV9 | - | CASSSRLTSAANEQFF | TGTGCCAGCAGCTCCCGGTTGACTAGCGCGGCCAATGAGCAGTTCTTC
- | TRBJ2-7 | TRBV6-5 | once | CASSYWGPQAYEQYF | TGTGCCAGCAGTTACTGGGGGCCCCAAGCCTACGAGCAGTACTTC
- | TRBJ1-6 | TRBV7-9 | once | CASSSYINSPLHF | TGTGCCAGCAGCTCGTACATTAATTCACCCCTCCACTTT
TRBD2 | TRBJ2-7 | TRBV4-1 | - | CASSQIAGGSHEQYF | TGCGCCAGCAGCCAGATAGCGGGAGGCTCCCACGAGCAGTACTTC
- | TRBJ2-3 | TRBV7-9 | once | CASSLGLEGVNTDTQYF | TGTGCCAGCAGCTTGGGATTGGAGGGAGTGAACACAGATACGCAGTATTTT
- | TRBJ2-2 | TRBV5-1 | - | CATTENTGELFF | TGCGCCACCACAGAGAACACCGGGGAGCTGTTTTTT
- | TRBJ1-2 | TRBV19 | - | CASSIDRWGDYGYTF | TGTGCCAGTAGTATAGATCGTTGGGGGGACTATGGCTACACCTTC
TRBD1 | TRBJ1-3 | TRBV6-5 | - | CASLQGASGNTIYF | TGTGCCAGCCTGCAGGGGGCCTCTGGAAACACCATATATTTT
TRBD2 | TRBJ2-5 | TRBV7-8 | once | CASSSPRTSRETQYF | TGTGCCAGCAGCTCCCCCCGGACTAGCCGGGAGACCCAGTACTTC
TRBD1 | TRBJ1-2 | TRBV14 | - | CASSPWTGEGYTF | TGTGCCAGCAGCCCCTGGACAGGGGAAGGCTACACCTTC
TRBD2 | TRBJ2-5 | TRBV18 | - | CASSRLSGLETQYF | TGTGCCAGCTCACGTCTTAGCGGGTTAGAGACCCAGTACTTC
- | TRBJ1-1 | TRBV9 | - | CASSVHPENTEAFF | TGTGCCAGCAGCGTACACCCAGAGAACACTGAAGCTTTCTTT
- | TRBJ1-1 | TRBV6-2/TRBV6-3 | few | CASSYSGTVNTEAFF | TGTGCCAGCAGTTACTCCGGGACTGTGAACACTGAAGCTTTCTTT
TRBD1 | TRBJ1-1 | TRBV6-6 | - | CASSTGTGGNTEAFF | TGTGCCAGCAGTACAGGGACAGGGGGTAACACTGAAGCTTTCTTT
- | TRBJ1-1 | TRBV11-3 | - | CASSPGGLDTEAFF | TGTGCCAGCAGCCCCGGGGGGCTGGACACTGAAGCTTTCTTT
- | TRBJ2-5 | TRBV2 | few | CASRAAETQYF | TGTGCCAGCCGTGCTGCGGAGACCCAGTACTTC
- | TRBJ2-7 | TRBV12-5 | once | CASGWGTEQYF | TGTGCTAGTGGTTGGGGGACTGAGCAGTACTTC
- | TRBJ1-5 | TRBV28 | - | CASSLLGGGSQPQHF | TGTGCCAGCAGTCTCCTCGGGGGCGGGAGTCAGCCCCAGCATTTT
TRBD1 | TRBJ2-4 | TRBV9 | once | CASSDTGTGLGTKNIQYF | TGTGCCAGCAGCGATACCGGGACAGGGTTGGGGACCAAAAACATTCAGTACTTC
- | TRBJ1-1 | TRBV7-9 | - | CASSLSSGTEAFF | TGTGCCAGCAGCTTAAGTTCAGGGACTGAAGCTTTCTTT
- | TRBJ1-1 | TRBV11-3 | - | CASSALDGVNTEAFF | TGTGCCAGCAGCGCCCTAGACGGGGTTAACACTGAAGCTTTCTTT
- | TRBJ2-3 | TRBV18 | - | CASSRQGTDTQYF | TGTGCCAGCTCACGTCAGGGTACAGATACGCAGTATTTT
TRBD1 | TRBJ1-1 | TRBV3-1/TRBV3-2 | - | CASSQVDRGGTEAFF | TGTGCCAGCAGCCAAGTGGACAGGGGAGGCACTGAAGCTTTCTTT
- | TRBJ1-1 | TRBV19 | few | CASSIGRESEAFF | TGTGCCAGTAGTATAGGACGGGAGTCTGAAGCTTTCTTT
TRBD1 | TRBJ2-7 | TRBV30 | once | CAWTGDSSYEQYF | TGTGCCTGGACCGGGGACAGTTCCTACGAGCAGTACTTC
TRBD1 | TRBJ2-1 | TRBV7-8 | - | CASSSGQGLGDEQFF | TGTGCCAGCAGCTCAGGACAGGGCTTGGGCGATGAGCAGTTCTTC
- | TRBJ2-1 | TRBV7-8 | - | CASSLAWRQGGNEQFF | TGTGCCAGCAGCTTAGCGTGGCGTCAGGGAGGCAATGAGCAGTTCTTC
- | TRBJ1-6 | TRBV4-3 | - | CASSQESRANNSPLHF | TGCGCCAGCAGCCAAGAATCCAGGGCCAATAATTCACCCCTCCACTTT
- | TRBJ1-6 | TRBV18 | - | CASSPDINSPLHF | TGTGCCAGCTCACCCGACATTAATTCACCCCTCCACTTT
- | TRBJ2-7 | TRBV25-1 | - | CASRGRSNYEQYF | TGTGCCAGCAGGGGCAGGTCAAACTACGAGCAGTACTTC
TRBD2 | TRBJ2-3 | TRBV7-3 | - | CASSSTSGGPGGTDTQYF | TGTGCCAGCAGCTCAACTAGCGGGGGGCCGGGCGGCACAGATACGCAGTATTTT